The present T cell receptor (beta chain) was sequenced within a study of T-cell reconstitution after alpha-beta-depleted transplantation in children. TCRbeta library preparation incorporated unique molecular identifiers. MiXCR, run by TCRdb on the PCR reads, gives a single entry per CDR3 protein. The table lists hundreds of thousands of distinct CDR3 sequences, roughly a quarter of them singletons. In its sample, this clonotype was seen a few times. The antigen is undetermined. General study points: Surviving recipient T cells and thymic progenitors accounted for the high day-60 TCRbeta diversity observed in some patients. Reportedly, roughly two months post-transplant, alpha-beta T cells arose from several hundred expanded graft clones. At one year after transplant, newly produced T cells mostly accounted for T-cell counts and diversity.

Specimen: PBMCs, mostly from graft donor cells, collected 360 days after TCRalphabeta/CD19-depleted stem cell transplant. This TCR came from a female patient between 2 and 15 years old who had a stem cell transplant for congenital amegakaryocytic thrombocytopenia, so the T cells may come from the graft donor.

CDR3 sequence reads: CASSNTVDGYGYTF. CDR3 DNA: TGCGCCAGCAGCAACACCGTCGACGGCTATGGCTACACCTTC. The V call is TRBV4-3, the J call TRBJ1-2; D call uncertain. V lost 5 bases to trimming and J lost 4 bases, with 14 bases between them. In germline, CDR1 is LGHNA, CDR2 YSLEER. The CDR3 has 14 residues.